These 18 T cell receptor beta chains originate from one sample sequenced in a study of T cell responses to AZD1222 COVID-19 vaccine. Repertoires were generated with immunoSEQ multiplex PCR, while TCRdb's copy carries only in-frame clones and drops some. The table includes 95,000 to 110,000 clones, just over 90% detected once. This sample comprised peripheral blood, obtained 28 days after the second AZD1222 dose. These receptors all stem from an adult who received the AZD1222 COVID-19 vaccine.

The chain is built from TRBV9 and TRBJ1-5; weak D call: TRBD1 (6 bases). The germline gives CDR1 SGDLS, CDR2 YYNGEE. This CDR3 spans 14 amino acids. With 4 bases removed from V and 6 bases from J, the gap between germline ends came to 14 bases. CDR3 sequence (DNA): TGTGCCAGCAGCCCAAGTGGAGGGGGTCAGCCCCAGCATTTT. Translated: CASSPSGGGQPQHF.

The chain has TRBV28 and TRBJ1-3; D is uncertain. Germline V gives CDR1 MDHEN, CDR2 SYDVKM. Trimming pared 6 bases from V and 4 bases from J, leaving 13 bases between. CDR3 length: 14 residues. The chain's CDR3 is CASRLRGPGNTIYF. In DNA form, the CDR3 reads TGTGCCAGCAGACTGAGAGGGCCCGGAAACACCATATATTTT.

The chain combines TRBV28 with TRBJ2-7; 11 positions agree with TRBD2. This CDR3 comprises 14 residues. V lost 4 bases, J lost 5 bases, and 4 bases stayed unmatched. Per the germline V gene, CDR1 is MDHEN and CDR2 is SYDVKM. CDR3 bases: TGTGCCAGCAGTTCCAGACTAGCGGGAAACGAGCAGTACTTC. It yields the protein CASSSRLAGNEQYF.

This clone is a singleton in its sample. The J gene is TRBJ1-2, the V gene TRBV18; the D gene is possibly TRBD1 (5 bases). Between the trimmed V and J ends, which lost 2 bases and 2 bases, there was a span of 9 bases. Germline V gives CDR1 KGHSH, CDR2 LQKENI. CDR3 length: 14 amino acids. The CDR3 DNA is TGTGCCAGCTCACCAGAGGGGAGGAACTATGGCTACACCTTC. Translation gives CASSPEGRNYGYTF.

The V call is TRBV7-9, the J call TRBJ1-6; the match to TRBD1 covers 7 bases. CDR1 is SEHNR, CDR2 FQNEAQ, per germline (reference sequence). The V gene end was trimmed by 4 bases and the J gene end by 7 bases; junction bases not matched to a gene: 10. This CDR3 comprises 16 residues. CDR3: CASSSLGTGDNSPLHF. For the CDR3, the DNA is TGTGCCAGCAGCTCCCTAGGAACAGGGGACAATTCACCCCTCCACTTT.

This chain connects TRBV3-1 (or the pseudogene TRBV3-2) to TRBJ1-3; 7 nucleotides line up with TRBD1. CDR1 and CDR2 (germline): LGHDT, YNNKEL (reference sequence). With 10 bases clipped from V and 4 bases from J, the junction kept 10 bases outside the gene matches. The CDR3 extends over 14 amino acids. In DNA form, the CDR3 reads TGTGCCACCGCAAAGGGGACAGAAGGAAACACCATATATTTT. Translating it yields CATAKGTEGNTIYF.

V and J are TRBV11-2 and TRBJ2-7, with 8 bases that match TRBD2. The CDR3 has 15 amino acids. Germline-derived CDR1 and CDR2 are SGHAT and FQNNGV. V lost 1 base and J lost 3; bases outside the gene matches: 5. CDR3 amino acids: CASSLAGGPFYEQYF. The CDR3 bases are TGTGCCAGCAGCTTAGCGGGGGGGCCTTTCTACGAGCAGTACTTC.

The chain recombines TRBV6-1 with TRBJ1-2; 8 bases fit TRBD1. With 0 bases clipped from V and 7 bases from J, the junction kept 4 bases outside the gene matches. Germline loops: CDR1 MNHNS, CDR2 SASEGT. The CDR3 is 14 residues long. CDR3 in amino acids: CASSEAGTGGGYTF. The CDR3 region has the DNA TGTGCCAGCAGTGAAGCGGGTACAGGGGGTGGCTACACCTTC.

This rearrangement joins TRBV5-6 to TRBJ2-4; D unresolved. The CDR3 runs to 14 residues. V was cut by 2 bases and J by 0 bases, with 6 bases left in between. CDR1 and CDR2 from the germline V gene are SGHDT and YYEEEE. CDR3 sequence: CASSFRLAKNIQYF. CDR3 sequence (DNA): TGTGCCAGCAGCTTCCGGTTAGCCAAAAACATTCAGTACTTC.

A few counts support this clone. The chain recombines TRBV29-1 with TRBJ2-2, with 10 bases fitting TRBD2. Germline lookup yields CDR1 SQVTM and CDR2 ANQGSEA. The CDR3 contains 16 residues. J gave up 8 bases and V 4 bases, and 13 bases lay outside the gene matches. The CDR3 DNA reads as TGCAGCGTTGGTGGACTAGCGGAGAAAGCACCGGGGGAGCTGTTTTTT. This sequence encodes CSVGGLAEKAPGELFF.

This chain joins TRBV28 and TRBJ1-6, with TRBD1 as a possible D gene (6 bases). This CDR3 spans 17 amino acids. Germline lookup yields CDR1 MDHEN and CDR2 SYDVKM. Between the trimmed V and J ends, which lost 5 bases and 0 bases, there was a span of 14 bases. The CDR3 loop is CASSSRGRSSYNSPLHF. In nucleotides, the CDR3 is TGTGCCAGCAGTAGCAGGGGCCGGAGCTCCTATAATTCACCCCTCCACTTT.

The chain recombines TRBV5-1 with TRBJ2-5; possible D gene TRBD2, 6 bases. In germline, CDR1 is SGHRS, CDR2 YFSETQ. The CDR3 covers 15 residues. Trimming pared 3 bases from V and 0 bases from J, leaving 12 bases between. CDR3: CASSSEGTYQETQYF. CDR3 nucleotides: TGCGCCAGCAGCTCGGAGGGGACTTACCAAGAGACCCAGTACTTC.

This clone was counted only a few times. The chain couples TRBV2 to TRBJ1-3, with TRBD1 matching 9 bases. The CDR3 runs to 15 residues. CDR1 SNHLY and CDR2 FYNNEI come from the germline V gene. V was pared by 6 bases and J by 4 bases, with 7 bases of the junction left unmatched. The CDR3 nucleotides read TGTGCCAGCAGCCCGGGACAGGGACAGGGAAACACCATATATTTT. Its translation: CASSPGQGQGNTIYF.

V is TRBV19 and J is TRBJ1-1; TRBD1 might be the D (5 bases). CDR3 size: 15 residues. CDR1 and CDR2 (germline): LNHDA, SQIVND (reference sequence). V gave up 0 bases and J gave up 2 bases, with 10 bases separating them. CDR3 nucleotide sequence: TGTGCCAGTAGTATAGATAGGGGACCCAACACTGAAGCTTTCTTT. It codes for CASSIDRGPNTEAFF. The full variable domain, with the rest looked up from reference TRBV19 and TRBJ1-1, is DGGITQSPKYLFRKEGQNVTLSCEQNLNHDAMYWYRQDPGQGLRLIYYSQIVNDFQKGDIAEGYSVSREKKESFPLTVTSAQKNPTAFYLCASSIDRGPNTEAFFGQGTRLTVV.

By proportion, this clone is medium-sized. The V gene is TRBV15, the J gene TRBJ2-7, with 9 bases matching TRBD1. V lost 0 bases to trimming and J lost 6 bases; unmatched junction nucleotides: 6. The CDR3 has 15 amino acids. The germline gives CDR1 LNHNV, CDR2 YYDKDF (reference sequence). The CDR3 loop is CATSRDRGTGIEQYF. CDR3 nucleotide sequence: TGTGCCACCAGCAGAGATCGGGGGACAGGGATCGAGCAGTACTTC.

The CDR3 DNA is TGTGCCAGCAGTCGAATAGGAGAGACCCAGTACTTC. This encodes CASSRIGETQYF. The V call is TRBV12-3 or TRBV12-4, the J call TRBJ2-5, with unresolved D. The CDR3 sequence is 12 residues long. Trimming left V 5 bases short and J 4 bases short, with 8 bases between.

The chain is built from TRBV29-1 and TRBJ1-2; D ambiguous. V was shortened by 6 bases and J by 1 base, with 6 bases between the two germline ends. This CDR3 contains 11 residues. Germline V gene sequence: CDR1 SQVTM, CDR2 ANQGSEA. The CDR3 loop reads CSVYNNYGYTF. The CDR3 nucleotides are TGCAGCGTCTATAATAACTATGGCTACACCTTC.

The J gene is TRBJ2-7, the V gene TRBV5-1, with 8 positions matching TRBD1. Germline V gene data show CDR1 as SGHRS and CDR2 as YFSETQ. This CDR3 has 17 amino acids. The V segment lost 1 base and the J segment 5 bases; nucleotides outside the gene matches: 14. This CDR3 is CASSLSTVGQGGNEQYF. CDR3 coding DNA: TGCGCCAGCAGCTTGAGCACCGTAGGACAGGGAGGAAACGAGCAGTACTTC.